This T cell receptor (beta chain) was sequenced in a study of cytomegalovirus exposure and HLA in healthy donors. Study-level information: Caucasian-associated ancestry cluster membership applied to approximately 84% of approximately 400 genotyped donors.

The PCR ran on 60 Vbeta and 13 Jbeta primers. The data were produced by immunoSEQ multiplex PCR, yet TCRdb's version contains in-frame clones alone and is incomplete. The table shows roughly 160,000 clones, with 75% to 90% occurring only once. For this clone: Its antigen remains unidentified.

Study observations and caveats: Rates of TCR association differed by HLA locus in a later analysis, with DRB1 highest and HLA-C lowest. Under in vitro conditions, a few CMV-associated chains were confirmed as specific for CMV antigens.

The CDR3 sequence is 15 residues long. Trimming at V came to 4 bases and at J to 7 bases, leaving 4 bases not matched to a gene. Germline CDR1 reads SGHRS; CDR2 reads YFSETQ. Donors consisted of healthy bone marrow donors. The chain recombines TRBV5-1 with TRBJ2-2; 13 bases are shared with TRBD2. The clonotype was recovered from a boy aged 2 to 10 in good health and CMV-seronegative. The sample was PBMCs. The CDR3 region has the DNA TGCGCCAGCAGCATCGGGACTAGCGGGATCGGGGAGCTGTTTTTT. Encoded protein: CASSIGTSGIGELFF.